This T cell receptor (beta chain) is drawn from a study of cytomegalovirus exposure and HLA in healthy donors. Whole-study findings and limits: Versus the approximately 700-donor mean, an Asian-associated ancestry cluster reportedly showed fewer N-insertions in a later analysis. There were several of the most significant clusters that appeared linked to common viral pathogens in a later analysis. Cytomegalovirus-associated status was assigned to about 180 TCR beta chains.

Researchers ran the PCR with 60 Vbeta and 13 Jbeta primers. TCRdb's copy holds only in-frame clones and misses some; the assay was immunoSEQ multiplex PCR. This table holds approximately 100,000 clones, about 80% found once. Regarding this clone: Its antigen remains unknown.

V was pared by 5 bases and J by 3 bases, with 9 bases between. Per the germline V gene, CDR1 is SGHTA and CDR2 is FQGNSA. There are 13 residues in the CDR3. V and J are TRBV7-2 and TRBJ2-3; D ambiguous. This TCR was recovered from a man aged 40-49 years in good health and CMV-seronegative. Material for sequencing was PBMCs. The CDR3 reads CASSPPETDTQYF. The CDR3 DNA follows: TGTGCCAGCAGCCCCCCCGAGACAGATACGCAGTATTTT.